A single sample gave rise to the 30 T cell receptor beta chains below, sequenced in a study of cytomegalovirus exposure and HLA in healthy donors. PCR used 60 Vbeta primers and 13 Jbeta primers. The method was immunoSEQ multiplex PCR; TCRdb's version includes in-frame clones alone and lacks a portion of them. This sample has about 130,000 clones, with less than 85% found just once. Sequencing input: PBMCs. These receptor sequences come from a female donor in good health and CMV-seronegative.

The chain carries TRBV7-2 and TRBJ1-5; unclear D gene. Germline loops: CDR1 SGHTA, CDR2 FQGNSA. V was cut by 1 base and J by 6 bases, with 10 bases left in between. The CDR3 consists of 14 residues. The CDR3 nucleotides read TGTGCCAGCAGCTTAGACACACAATTTCAGCCCCAGCATTTT. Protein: CASSLDTQFQPQHF.

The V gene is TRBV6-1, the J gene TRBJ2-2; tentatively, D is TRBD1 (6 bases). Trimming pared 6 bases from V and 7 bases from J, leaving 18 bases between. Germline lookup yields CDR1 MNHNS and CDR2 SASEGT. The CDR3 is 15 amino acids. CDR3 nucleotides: TGTGCCAGCAGCCAGCTACCGGCAGGGGACGGGGAGCTGTTTTTT. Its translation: CASSQLPAGDGELFF.

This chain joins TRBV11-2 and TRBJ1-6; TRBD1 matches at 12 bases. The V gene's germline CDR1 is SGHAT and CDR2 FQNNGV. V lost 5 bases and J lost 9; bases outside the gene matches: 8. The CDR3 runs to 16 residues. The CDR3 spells CASSGDRGLLVSPLHF. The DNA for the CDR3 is TGTGCCAGCAGCGGGGACAGGGGGCTCTTGGTTTCACCCCTCCACTTT.

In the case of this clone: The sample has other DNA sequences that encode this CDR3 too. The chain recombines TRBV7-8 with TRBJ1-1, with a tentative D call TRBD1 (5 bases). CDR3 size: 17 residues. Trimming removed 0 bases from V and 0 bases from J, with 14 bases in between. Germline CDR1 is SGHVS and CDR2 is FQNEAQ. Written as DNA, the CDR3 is TGTGCCAGCAGCTTAGCGTTGCCAGGGTCAATGAACACTGAAGCTTTCTTT. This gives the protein CASSLALPGSMNTEAFF. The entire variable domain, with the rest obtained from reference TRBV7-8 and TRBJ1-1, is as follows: GAGVSQSPRYKVAKRGQDVALRCDPISGHVSLFWYQQALGQGPEFLTYFQNEAQLDKSGLPSDRFFAERPEGSVSTLKIQRTQQEDSAVYLCASSLALPGSMNTEAFFGQGTRLTVV.

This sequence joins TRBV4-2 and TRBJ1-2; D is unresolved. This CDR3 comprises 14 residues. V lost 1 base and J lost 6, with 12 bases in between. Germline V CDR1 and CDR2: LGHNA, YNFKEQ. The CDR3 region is CASSQVGVEDGYTF. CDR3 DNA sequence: TGTGCCAGCAGCCAAGTCGGGGTAGAGGATGGCTACACCTTC.

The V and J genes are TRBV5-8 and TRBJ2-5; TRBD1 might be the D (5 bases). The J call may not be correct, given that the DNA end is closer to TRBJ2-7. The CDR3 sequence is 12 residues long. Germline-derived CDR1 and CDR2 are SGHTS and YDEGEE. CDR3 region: CASGASSYEQYF. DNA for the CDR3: TGTGCCAGCGGGGCGTCATCCTACGAGCAGTACTTC.

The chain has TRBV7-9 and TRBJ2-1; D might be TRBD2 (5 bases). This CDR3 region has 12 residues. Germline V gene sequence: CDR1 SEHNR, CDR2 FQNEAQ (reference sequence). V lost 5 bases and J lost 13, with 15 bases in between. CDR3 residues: CASSPRRALQFF. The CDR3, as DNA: TGTGCCAGCAGCCCCAGGCGGGCTCTCCAGTTCTTC. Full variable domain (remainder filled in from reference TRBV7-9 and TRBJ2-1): DTGVSQNPRHKITKRGQNVTFRCDPISEHNRLYWYRQTLGQGPEFLTYFQNEAQLEKSRLLSDRFSAERPKGSFSTLEIQRTEQGDSAMYLCASSPRRALQFFGPGTRLTVL.

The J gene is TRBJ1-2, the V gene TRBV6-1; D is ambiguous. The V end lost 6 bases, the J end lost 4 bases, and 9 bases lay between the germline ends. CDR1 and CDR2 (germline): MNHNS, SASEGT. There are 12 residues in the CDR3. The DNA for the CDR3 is TGTGCCAGCAGCAAAAACAGCTATGGCTACACCTTC. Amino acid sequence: CASSKNSYGYTF.

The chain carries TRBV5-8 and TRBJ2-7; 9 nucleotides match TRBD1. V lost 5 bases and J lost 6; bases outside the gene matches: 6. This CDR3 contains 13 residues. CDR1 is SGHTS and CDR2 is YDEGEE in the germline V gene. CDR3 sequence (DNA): TGTGCCAGCAGGTGGGACAGGGACGGCGAGCAGTACTTC. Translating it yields CASRWDRDGEQYF.

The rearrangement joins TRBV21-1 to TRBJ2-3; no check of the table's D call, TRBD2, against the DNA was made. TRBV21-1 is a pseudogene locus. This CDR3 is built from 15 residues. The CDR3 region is CASSKDRLASDTQYF. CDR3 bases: TGTGCCAGCAGCAAAGATCGCCTAGCGTCAGATACGCAGTATTTT.

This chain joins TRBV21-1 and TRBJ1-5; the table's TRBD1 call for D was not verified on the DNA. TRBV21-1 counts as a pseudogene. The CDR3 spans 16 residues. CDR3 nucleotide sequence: TGTGCCAGCAGCAAAGCTCCCCAGGATAGCAATCAGCCCCAGCATTTT. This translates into CASSKAPQDSNQPQHF.

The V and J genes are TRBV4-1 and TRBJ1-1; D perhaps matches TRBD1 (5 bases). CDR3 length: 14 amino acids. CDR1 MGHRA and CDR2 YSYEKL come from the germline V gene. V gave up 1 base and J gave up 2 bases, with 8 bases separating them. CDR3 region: CASSQAGINTEAFF. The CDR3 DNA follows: TGCGCCAGCAGCCAAGCAGGGATCAACACTGAAGCTTTCTTT.

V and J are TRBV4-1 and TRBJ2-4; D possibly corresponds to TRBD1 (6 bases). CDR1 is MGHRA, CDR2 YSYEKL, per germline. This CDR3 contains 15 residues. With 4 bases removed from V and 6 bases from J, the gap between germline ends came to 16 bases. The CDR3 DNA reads TGCGCCAGCAGCCTAAACAGGGTGTATGGAAACATTCAGTACTTC. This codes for CASSLNRVYGNIQYF.

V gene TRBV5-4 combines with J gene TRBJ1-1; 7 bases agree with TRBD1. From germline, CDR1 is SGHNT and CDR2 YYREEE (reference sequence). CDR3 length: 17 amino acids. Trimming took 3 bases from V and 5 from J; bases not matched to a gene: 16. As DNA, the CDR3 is TGTGCCAGCAGCTCGAGACAGGGCGGCCCGCGGTGGACTGAAGCTTTCTTT. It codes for CASSSRQGGPRWTEAFF.

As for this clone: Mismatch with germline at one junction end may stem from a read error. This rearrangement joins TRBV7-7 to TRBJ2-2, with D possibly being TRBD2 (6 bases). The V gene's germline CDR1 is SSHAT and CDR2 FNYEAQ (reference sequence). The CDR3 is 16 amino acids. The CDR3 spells CASSLAIGTGPGELFF. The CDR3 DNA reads TGTGCTAGCAGCTTAGCTATTGGGACTGGCCCCGGGGAGCTGTTTTTT. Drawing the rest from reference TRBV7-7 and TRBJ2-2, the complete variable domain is GAGVSQSPRYKVTKRGQDVTLRCDPISSHATLYWYQQALGQGPEFLTYFNYEAQPDKSGLPSDRFSAERPEGSISTLTIQRTEQRDSAMYRCASSLAIGTGPGELFFGEGSRLTVL.

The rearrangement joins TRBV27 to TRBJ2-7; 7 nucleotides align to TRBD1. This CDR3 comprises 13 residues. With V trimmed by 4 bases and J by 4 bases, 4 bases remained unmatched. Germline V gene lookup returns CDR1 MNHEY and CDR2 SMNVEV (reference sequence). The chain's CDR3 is CASSSYRGYEQYF. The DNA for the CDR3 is TGTGCCAGCAGTTCCTACAGGGGTTACGAGCAGTACTTC.

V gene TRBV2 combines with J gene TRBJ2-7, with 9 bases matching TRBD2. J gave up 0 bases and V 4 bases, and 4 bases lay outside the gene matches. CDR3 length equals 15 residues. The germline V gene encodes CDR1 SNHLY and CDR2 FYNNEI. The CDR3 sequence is CASSGEAGGSYEQYF. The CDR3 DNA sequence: TGTGCCAGCAGTGGTGAAGCGGGGGGCTCCTACGAGCAGTACTTC.

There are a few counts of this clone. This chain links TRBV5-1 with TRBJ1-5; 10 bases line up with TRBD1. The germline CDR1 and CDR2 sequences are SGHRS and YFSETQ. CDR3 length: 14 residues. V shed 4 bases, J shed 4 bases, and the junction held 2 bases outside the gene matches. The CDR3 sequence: CASSKGQGNQPQHF. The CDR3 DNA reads TGCGCCAGCAGCAAGGGACAGGGGAATCAGCCCCAGCATTTT.

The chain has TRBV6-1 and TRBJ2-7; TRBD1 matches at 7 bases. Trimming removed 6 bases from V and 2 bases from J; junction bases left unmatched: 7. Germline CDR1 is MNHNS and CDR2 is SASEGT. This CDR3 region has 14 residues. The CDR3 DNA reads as TGTGCCAGCAGACTCCCAGGGGGAACCTACGAGCAGTACTTC. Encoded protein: CASRLPGGTYEQYF.

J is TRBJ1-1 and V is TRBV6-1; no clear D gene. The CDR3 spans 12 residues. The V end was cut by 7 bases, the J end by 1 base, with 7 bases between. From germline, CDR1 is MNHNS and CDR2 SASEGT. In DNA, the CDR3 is TGTGCCAGCATTCTAGGGAACACTGAAGCTTTCTTT. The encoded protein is CASILGNTEAFF.

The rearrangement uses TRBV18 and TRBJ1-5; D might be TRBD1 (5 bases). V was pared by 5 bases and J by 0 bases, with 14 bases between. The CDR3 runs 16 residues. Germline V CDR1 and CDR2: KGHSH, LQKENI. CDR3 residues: CASSGTVTVSNQPQHF. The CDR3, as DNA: TGTGCCAGCTCAGGAACTGTGACAGTTAGCAATCAGCCCCAGCATTTT.

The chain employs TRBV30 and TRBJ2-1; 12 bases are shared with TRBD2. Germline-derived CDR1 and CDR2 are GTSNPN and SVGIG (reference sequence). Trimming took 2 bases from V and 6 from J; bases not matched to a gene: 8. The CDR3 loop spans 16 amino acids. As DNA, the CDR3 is TGTGCCTGGAGTCTTTTGACTAGCGGGAGAGTCAATGAGCAGTTCTTC. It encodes CAWSLLTSGRVNEQFF.

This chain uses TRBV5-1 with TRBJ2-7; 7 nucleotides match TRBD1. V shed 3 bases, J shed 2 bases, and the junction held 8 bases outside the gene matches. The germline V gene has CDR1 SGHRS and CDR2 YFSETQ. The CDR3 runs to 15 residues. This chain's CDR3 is CASSSSGTEPYEQYF. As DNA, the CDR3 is TGCGCCAGCAGCTCCTCCGGGACAGAGCCCTACGAGCAGTACTTC.

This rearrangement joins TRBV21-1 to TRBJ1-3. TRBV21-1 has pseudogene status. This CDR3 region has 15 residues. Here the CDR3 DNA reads TGTGCCAGCAGCGCCCGTCCGGGACTTCGGGACACCATATATTTT. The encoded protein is CASSARPGLRDTIYF.

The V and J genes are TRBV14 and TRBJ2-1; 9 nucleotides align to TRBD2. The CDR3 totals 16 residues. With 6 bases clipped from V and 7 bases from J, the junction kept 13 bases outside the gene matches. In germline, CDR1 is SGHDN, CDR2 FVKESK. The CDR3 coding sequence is TGTGCCAGCAGTCCCGGTGGTAGCGGGGGCCAAAATGAGCAGTTCTTC. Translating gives CASSPGGSGGQNEQFF.

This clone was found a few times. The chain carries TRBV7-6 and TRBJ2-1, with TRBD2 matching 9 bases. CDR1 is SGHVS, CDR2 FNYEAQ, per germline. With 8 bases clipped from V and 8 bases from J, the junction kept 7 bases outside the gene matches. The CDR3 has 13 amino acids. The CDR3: CASRSGGSDEQFF. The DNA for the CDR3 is TGTGCCAGCCGAAGCGGGGGGTCGGATGAGCAGTTCTTC.

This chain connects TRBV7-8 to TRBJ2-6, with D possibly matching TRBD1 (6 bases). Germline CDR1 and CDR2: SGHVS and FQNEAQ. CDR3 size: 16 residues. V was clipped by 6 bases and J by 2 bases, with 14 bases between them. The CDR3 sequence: CASSSYRAPGANVLTF. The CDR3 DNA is TGTGCCAGCAGTTCCTACAGGGCGCCTGGGGCCAACGTCCTGACTTTC.

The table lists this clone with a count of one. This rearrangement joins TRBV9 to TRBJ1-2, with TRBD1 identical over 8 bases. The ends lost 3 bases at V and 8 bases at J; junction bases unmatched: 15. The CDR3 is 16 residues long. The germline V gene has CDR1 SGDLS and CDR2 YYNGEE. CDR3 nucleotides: TGTGCCAGCAGCGCGAGCACCAGGGGGCGCGTAAAAGGCTACACCTTC. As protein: CASSASTRGRVKGYTF.

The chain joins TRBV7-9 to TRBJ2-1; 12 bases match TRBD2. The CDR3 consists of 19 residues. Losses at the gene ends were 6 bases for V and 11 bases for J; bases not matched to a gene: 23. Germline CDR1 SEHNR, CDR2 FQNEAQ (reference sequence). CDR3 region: CASSQGLGLAGGVTMKQFF. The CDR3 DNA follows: TGTGCCAGCAGTCAAGGCTTGGGTCTAGCGGGGGGGGTCACAATGAAGCAGTTCTTC.

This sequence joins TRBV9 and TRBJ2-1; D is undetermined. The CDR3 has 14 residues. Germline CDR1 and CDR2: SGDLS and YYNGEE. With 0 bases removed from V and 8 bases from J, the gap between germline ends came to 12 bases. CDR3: CASSVALFRDEQFF. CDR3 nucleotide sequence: TGTGCCAGCAGCGTAGCCCTTTTCCGCGATGAGCAGTTCTTC.